The next 10 T cell receptor beta chains were all read from a single sample in a study of T cells in narcolepsy (dated by TCRdb to 2017 to 2018). The library was produced with the immunoSEQ multiplex PCR assay. TCRdb carries this immuneACCESS record with in-frame sequences only. Its versions omit some clonotypes, under half of them owing to an unresolved V gene in the studies checked, with the rest unexplained. Present in this sample are tens of thousands of clones, 80% to 85% of which were seen just once. The ten biggest clones cover 2% to 3% of the sample. The specimen sequenced was CD45RA- memory CD4+ T cells from PBMCs. This specimen's cell subset or site label, per the study, means: memory T cells sorted ex vivo from peripheral blood. All receptors come from a human donor with narcolepsy.

This chain joins TRBV7-2 and TRBJ2-3, with D unresolved. The CDR3 consists of 14 residues. With 2 bases removed from V and 4 bases from J, the gap between germline ends came to 10 bases. Germline CDR1 is SGHTA and CDR2 is FQGNSA. The CDR3 sequence: CASSLNGPSDTQYF. The CDR3 nucleotides are TGTGCCAGCAGCTTAAACGGTCCGTCAGATACGCAGTATTTT.

This rearrangement joins TRBV30 to TRBJ2-7; the D gene is possibly TRBD2 (5 bases). The CDR3 length is 12 residues. Trimming left V 1 base short and J 6 bases short, with 10 bases between. The germline gives CDR1 GTSNPN, CDR2 SVGIG (reference sequence). CDR3 residues: CAWSGGAAEQYF. The CDR3 bases are TGTGCCTGGAGTGGGGGAGCGGCCGAGCAGTACTTC.

The genes are TRBV11-2 and TRBJ1-1; D not resolved. In germline, CDR1 is SGHAT, CDR2 FQNNGV. V lost 2 bases and J lost 6, with 7 bases in between. The length of the CDR3 is 12 residues. Written as DNA, the CDR3 is TGTGCCAGCAGCTTAACCGGCGCTGAAGCTTTCTTT. It yields the protein CASSLTGAEAFF.

The rearrangement links TRBV14 to TRBJ2-2, with unresolved D. The CDR3 totals 16 residues. In germline, CDR1 is SGHDN, CDR2 FVKESK. The germline V and J ends were trimmed by 1 base and 0 bases, with 9 bases remaining between them. In DNA form, the CDR3 reads TGTGCCAGCAGCCAAGGTCCCATTTCGAACACCGGGGAGCTGTTTTTT. Its protein is CASSQGPISNTGELFF.

The gene calls are TRBV4-3 and TRBJ2-3; tentatively, D is TRBD1 (5 bases). CDR3 length: 18 amino acids. V was clipped by 0 bases and J by 5 bases, with 21 bases between them. Germline assignment: CDR1 LGHNA and CDR2 YSLEER. CDR3 nucleotide sequence: TGCGCCAGCAGCCAAGATAAATCGGGTGGTCTGGGGCGAGATACGCAGTATTTT. Residues: CASSQDKSGGLGRDTQYF.

The chain joins TRBV18 to TRBJ1-5; D call uncertain. Between the trimmed V and J ends, which lost 0 bases and 3 bases, there was a span of 12 bases. This CDR3 contains 16 residues. Germline V gives CDR1 KGHSH, CDR2 LQKENI. The CDR3 DNA reads TGTGCCAGCTCACCACCCGCCAGCGGGATCAATCAGCCCCAGCATTTT. Translating gives CASSPPASGINQPQHF.

The genes are TRBV29-1 and TRBJ2-1; no clear D. This CDR3 comprises 12 residues. Germline V CDR1 and CDR2: SQVTM, ANQGSEA. V shed 4 bases and J shed 5 bases, with 9 bases lying between them. The DNA for the CDR3 is TGCAGCGTTGGGCAGTTAAACAATGAGCAGTTCTTC. Translation gives CSVGQLNNEQFF.

The chain joins TRBV28 to TRBJ1-5; possibly TRBD1 for D (6 bases). V lost 6 bases to trimming and J lost 4 bases, with 16 bases between them. Germline V gene lookup returns CDR1 MDHEN and CDR2 SYDVKM. The CDR3 has 15 amino acids. In DNA, the CDR3 is TGTGCCAGCAGGCCCACAGGGAGAGGGAATCAGCCCCAGCATTTT. It encodes CASRPTGRGNQPQHF. The variable domain in full, with the rest retrieved from reference TRBV28 and TRBJ1-5, is DVKVTQSSRYLVKRTGEKVFLECVQDMDHENMFWYRQDPGLGLRLIYFSYDVKMKEKGDIPEGYSVSREKKERFSLILESASTNQTSMYLCASRPTGRGNQPQHFGDGTRLSIL.

This chain joins TRBV5-1 and TRBJ1-5; TRBD1 matches at 10 bases. V shed 1 base and J 7 bases; nucleotides not matched to a gene: 8. The CDR3 contains 16 residues. Germline lookup yields CDR1 SGHRS and CDR2 YFSETQ. This CDR3 is CASSLSGTGEGQPQHF. The CDR3 DNA reads TGCGCCAGCAGCTTGTCCGGGACAGGGGAAGGACAGCCCCAGCATTTT. Variable domain in full (rest from reference TRBV5-1 and TRBJ1-5): KAGVTQTPRYLIKTRGQQVTLSCSPISGHRSVSWYQQTPGQGLQFLFEYFSETQRNKGNFPGRFSGRQFSNSRSEMNVSTLELGDSALYLCASSLSGTGEGQPQHFGDGTRLSIL.

V is TRBV6-6 and J is TRBJ1-4, with 7 positions matching TRBD1. J lost 5 bases, V lost 4 bases, and 4 bases had no gene match. CDR1 and CDR2 from the germline V gene are MNHNY and SVGAGI (reference sequence). CDR3 length equals 14 residues. CDR3 DNA: TGTGCCAGCAGTTTGGGACAGACGAATGAAAAACTGTTTTTT. This translates into CASSLGQTNEKLFF.